Below, one TCR beta chain is given with its context. Its antigen is unknown. The data belong to a study of lymphopenia after photon versus proton radiotherapy. Study conclusions and caveats: Relative stability marked proton patients; photon patients lost diversity and naive cells.

V was cut by 4 bases and J by 2 bases, with 14 bases left in between. This CDR3 contains 15 residues. Germline-derived CDR1 and CDR2 are MGHDK and SYGVNS. Method: immunoSEQ multiplex PCR; TCRdb's copy keeps in-frame clones and lacks some. Of roughly 25,000 clones listed, more than 70% are singletons. The receptor was isolated from a man aged 25-40 years with gastric cancer. V is TRBV25-1 and J is TRBJ1-2, with D possibly TRBD1 on 5 matching bases. The sample here was peripheral blood, taken from a patient treated with photon-based radiotherapy. Here the CDR3 DNA reads TGTGCCAGCAGTGGAGACCCCTGGGGGAACTATGGCTACACCTTC. Translating it yields CASSGDPWGNYGYTF.